This TCR beta chain was sequenced during a study of graft-versus-host responses after intestinal transplantation (dated by TCRdb to about 2021). Regarding the research as a whole: The transplants that recipients received were multivisceral, liver-intestinal, or isolated intestinal. A cohort of roughly 25 intestinal transplant recipients, including one retransplant, was enrolled, and 3 patients lacking pretransplant specimens were excluded. Every recipient was given anti-thymocyte globulin induction, then maintenance tacrolimus and steroids for approximately 3 years. Rather than going through the commercial service, samples from three later patients were sequenced in-house on an Illumina MiSeq and processed with MiXCR. Graft-versus-host and host-versus-graft alloreactive T cell clones were tracked in the graft, circulation and bone marrow after intestinal transplantation using bulk TCR-beta CDR3 sequencing. Alloreactive clones were identified by sequencing pre-transplant mixed lymphocyte reaction products and comparing these products with unstimulated pre-transplant donor and recipient T cells. Donor T cell macrochimerism was defined as a peak of at least 4% donor T cells among recipient peripheral blood mononuclear cells. General study outcomes and caveats: GvH clones were found in recipient bone marrow, and some of the GvH clones appeared earlier in ileal mucosa or blood, which is consistent with an intestinal mucosal origin. In the allografts of patients with donor T cell macrochimerism, GvH to HvG T cell clonal ratios were high. Early after transplant, peak levels of circulating GvH clones were found to be associated with declines in HvG clones. The conclusions were limited by the relatively low number and heterogeneity of the intestinal transplant patients.

A note on this clone: Its antigen is not yet known. No quality values exist for individual bases; no much larger clone is one base distant.

Library preparation employed the immunoSEQ multiplex PCR assay. For most patients, genomic DNA was isolated with the Qiagen DNeasy Blood and Tissue Kit and sent frozen to Adaptive Biotechnologies for TCR sequencing. For most patients, genomic DNA was subjected to high-throughput TCR-beta CDR3 sequencing by Adaptive Biotechnologies. On the authors' methods: TCR sequencing data for around 20 patients were retrieved from Adaptive's ImmunoSEQ software; a few other patients were processed with MiXCR and VDJtools. CD4 versus CD8 sorting errors were corrected by removing sequences found in both subsets at a frequency ratio below 5:1. CDR3 nucleotide sequences shared between donor and recipient were removed because their origin could not be assigned. To be classed as alloreactive, a clone needed at least 2-fold expansion over unstimulated cells and a minimum CFSE-low frequency of 0.002% (template counts) or 0.001% (read counts). Mappable clones were those detected in sequenced pre-transplant spleen, lymph node, or MLR CFSE-low populations of the donor or recipient. Cumulative frequency of alloreactive clones was calculated as a percentage of all sequences weighted by copy number. TCRdb retrieved this table from immuneACCESS and kept in-frame rearrangements only. Not all clones are present; in checked studies, unresolved V genes account for under half, and no reason is known for the remainder. Clone size and the V and J calls come from that table; the DNA yielded D and trimming. A total of some 90,000 clones appear in this sample, roughly 80% of them only once. Around 0.8% of the sample comes from the top ten.

V lost 6 bases and J lost 1 base, and the count of bases not matched to a germline gene is 5. The CDR3 sequence holds 14 residues, the cysteine and phenylalanine included. Just the 42-base CDR3 DNA is kept, in frame starting at base 1. Via the germline V gene, CDR1 is MNHNS and CDR2 SASEGT. What the time point label conveys for this sample: cells obtained before transplantation from donor or recipient. CD3+CD4+ and CD3+CD8+ populations were FACS-sorted from unstimulated pre-transplant donor and recipient cells taken from spleen or lymph nodes. The material sequenced was unstimulated CD4+ T cells sorted from spleen or lymph node cells, taken before intestinal transplant. The receptor chain draws on TRBV6-1 and TRBJ1-1; TRBD1 aligns with 7 central bases. The sequence was obtained from a human donor who received an intestinal transplant. The CDR3 here reads CASRTGWGNTEAFF. The DNA is as follows: TGTGCCAGCAGGACAGGGTGGGGGAACACTGAAGCTTTCTTT.